The 10 T cell receptor beta chains reported below all come from one sample, sequenced in a study of OX40 agonist ivuxolimab in advanced cancers. The method was immunoSEQ multiplex PCR; TCRdb's version includes in-frame clones alone and lacks a portion of them. The sample consists of thousands of clones, roughly two thirds of them appearing once. Source: CD4+ or CD8+ T cells sorted from blood, taken in a trial of the OX40 agonist ivuxolimab. The receptors originated from an adult with an advanced solid tumor such as melanoma, head and neck, liver or kidney cancer.

The CDR3 sequence: CASSHGGAYGYTF. The CDR3 bases are TGTGCCAGCAGCCATGGGGGGGCATATGGCTACACCTTC. The rearrangement uses TRBV5-6 and TRBJ1-2; tentative D call: TRBD1 (6 bases). Looked up from germline, CDR1 is SGHDT and CDR2 is YYEEEE. V lost 4 bases and J lost 5, with 12 bases in between. This CDR3 is built from 13 residues.

J is TRBJ1-6 and V is TRBV21-1; the table names TRBD1, a call not compared with the DNA. TRBV21-1 is a pseudogene segment. The CDR3 spans 14 residues. The chain's CDR3 is CASSKEAGCGPLHF. The DNA of the CDR3 is TGTGCCAGCAGCAAAGAGGCAGGGTGCGGACCCCTCCACTTT.

The chain couples TRBV11-3 to TRBJ2-3; weak D call: TRBD1 (6 bases). This CDR3 has 17 amino acids. CDR1 is SGHNT and CDR2 is YENEEA in the germline V gene. Trimming cost V 1 base and J 2 bases, with 16 bases left between them. The CDR3 sequence: CASSLASGAGVTDTQYF. The CDR3 nucleotides read TGTGCCAGCAGCTTAGCTTCAGGGGCCGGTGTCACAGATACGCAGTATTTT.

This clone was observed a few times. The J gene is TRBJ1-5, the V gene TRBV27, with D perhaps TRBD1 (5 bases). Trimming stripped 6 bases from V and 9 bases from J, with 15 bases between. The germline V gene encodes CDR1 MNHEY and CDR2 SMNVEV (reference sequence). The CDR3 is made up of 13 amino acids. This CDR3 is CASRGPGPGPQHF. The CDR3 nucleotides are TGTGCCAGCAGGGGGCCGGGCCCAGGGCCCCAGCATTTT.

This sequence joins TRBV10-3 and TRBJ1-1; maybe TRBD1 (6 bases). V lost 4 bases and J 3 bases, leaving 15 bases between the germline ends. Germline lookup yields CDR1 ENHRY and CDR2 SYGVKD. CDR3 size: 15 residues. The CDR3 DNA follows: TGTGCCATCAGTGGGGACATTATCGGGTACACTGAAGCTTTCTTT. Translating gives CAISGDIIGYTEAFF.

V and J are TRBV2 and TRBJ2-3; the D gene is possibly TRBD1 (6 bases). Trimming removed 6 bases at V and 0 bases at J, with 13 bases between. In germline, CDR1 is SNHLY, CDR2 FYNNEI. The CDR3 is 15 amino acids. This chain's CDR3 is CASSGTGSSTDTQYF. The CDR3 DNA is TGTGCCAGCAGCGGAACAGGGAGTAGCACAGATACGCAGTATTTT.

This chain links TRBV5-6 with TRBJ2-5; 12 bases are a match to TRBD2. Trimming at V came to 4 bases and at J to 11 bases, leaving 12 bases not matched to a gene. The CDR3 runs 15 residues. Germline assignment: CDR1 SGHDT and CDR2 YYEEEE. CDR3 in DNA: TGTGCCAGCAGCCCTAGCGGGAGGGAGGTTTGGGAGCAGTACTTC. It is translated as CASSPSGREVWEQYF.

This sequence joins TRBV7-9 and TRBJ2-3, with 9 bases that match TRBD2. CDR3 size: 15 residues. The V gene's germline CDR1 is SEHNR and CDR2 FQNEAQ (reference sequence). V was pared by 3 bases and J by 2 bases, with 3 bases of the junction left unmatched. The CDR3 sequence is CASSFAGGATDTQYF. The CDR3, as DNA: TGTGCCAGCAGCTTCGCGGGAGGGGCCACAGATACGCAGTATTTT.

The chain links TRBV15 to TRBJ2-5; 7 bases agree with TRBD2. Germline V lookup: CDR1 LNHNV, CDR2 YYDKDF (reference sequence). The CDR3 spans 15 residues. V lost 8 bases to trimming and J lost 1 base; unmatched junction nucleotides: 10. The CDR3 nucleotides are TGTGCCACCTCACGGACTAGTATCGCCCAAGAGACCCAGTACTTC. It specifies CATSRTSIAQETQYF. The full variable domain, in which reference TRBV15 and TRBJ2-5 provide the parts outside the CDR3, is DAMVIQNPRYQVTQFGKPVTLSCSQTLNHNVMYWYQQKSSQAPKLLFHYYDKDFNNEADTPDNFQSRRPNTSFCFLDIRSPGLGDTAMYLCATSRTSIAQETQYFGPGTRLLVL.

Within the sample, this clone is medium-sized. This chain joins TRBV28 and TRBJ2-7; 7 bases are a match to TRBD2. Germline V gene lookup returns CDR1 MDHEN and CDR2 SYDVKM. Trimming removed 4 bases from V and 6 bases from J; junction bases left unmatched: 6. The CDR3 runs 13 residues. The DNA of the CDR3 is TGTGCCAGCAGTTCATCCGGGACTATCGAGCAGTACTTC. It translates to CASSSSGTIEQYF.